This T cell receptor (beta chain) was obtained from a study of siplizumab effects on memory and regulatory T cells. As for this clone: Its target is unknown.

The study's findings and limits: Alloreactive CD4+ clones that could be mapped were on average about 69% Treg-derived with siplizumab, against over 25% in controls. There appeared to be greater diversity in naive T cells than in memory cells, and naive T cells seemed major contributors to the alloresponse. Under siplizumab, alloreactive sequences traced to unstimulated CD4+ memory cells were significantly reduced.

Around 9.1 x 10^4 TCR templates per sample were sequenced. The data were produced by immunoSEQ multiplex PCR, yet TCRdb's version contains in-frame clones alone and is incomplete. The table includes 120,000 or so clones, more than 90% detected once. Trimming shortened V by 1 base and J by 6 bases, and 12 bases separated the two germline ends. Germline lookup yields CDR1 GTSNPN and CDR2 SVGIG (reference sequence). This CDR3 has 14 residues. Material: CD4+ T cells sorted from blood. This receptor was obtained from a human donor in good health. This chain joins TRBV30 and TRBJ2-2; D is unresolved. CDR3 loop: CAWSDGLGAGELFF. Written as DNA, the CDR3 is TGTGCCTGGAGTGACGGGTTAGGCGCCGGGGAGCTGTTTTTT.